This section outlines one TCR beta chain sequence together with its context. Its antigen remains unknown. Germline V gene sequence: CDR1 SGHDT, CDR2 YYEEEE. The ends were cut back, 2 bases at V and 5 bases at J, with 11 bases in the middle. The CDR3 consists of 15 residues. This entry is derived from a study of lymphopenia after photon versus proton radiotherapy. Study-wide results and limits: Photon-treated patients lost naive T cells and TCR diversity; proton-treated stayed stable. Oligoclonal CD8+ Temra expansion after nadir drove photon patients' diversity drop. Post-nadir TCR diversity decline inversely tracked overall survival among those who died.

Generated by immunoSEQ multiplex PCR, the TCRdb table keeps only in-frame clones and is missing some. The repertoire has more than 20,000 clones, 85% of them found once; the top ten carry roughly a sixth. The sample was peripheral blood, taken from a patient treated with photon-based radiotherapy. This clonotype was sampled from a man in his sixties with pancreatic cancer. The gene calls are TRBV5-6 and TRBJ2-6; D gene ambiguous. CDR3 protein: CASSLGSLWANVLTF. DNA of the CDR3: TGTGCCAGCAGCTTAGGAAGCCTCTGGGCCAACGTCCTGACTTTC.